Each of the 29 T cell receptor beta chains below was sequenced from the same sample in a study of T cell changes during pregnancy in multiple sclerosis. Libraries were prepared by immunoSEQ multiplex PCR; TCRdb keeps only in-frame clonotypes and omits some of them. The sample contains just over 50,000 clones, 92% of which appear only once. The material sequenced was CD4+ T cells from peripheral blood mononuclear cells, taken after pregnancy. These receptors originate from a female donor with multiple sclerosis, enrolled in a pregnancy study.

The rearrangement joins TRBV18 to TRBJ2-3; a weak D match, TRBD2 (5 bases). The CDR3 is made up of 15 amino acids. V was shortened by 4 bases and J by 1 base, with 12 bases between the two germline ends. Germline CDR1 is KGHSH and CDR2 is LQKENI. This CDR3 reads CASSRWETGTDTQYF. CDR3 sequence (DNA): TGTGCCAGCTCACGGTGGGAGACCGGCACAGATACGCAGTATTTT.

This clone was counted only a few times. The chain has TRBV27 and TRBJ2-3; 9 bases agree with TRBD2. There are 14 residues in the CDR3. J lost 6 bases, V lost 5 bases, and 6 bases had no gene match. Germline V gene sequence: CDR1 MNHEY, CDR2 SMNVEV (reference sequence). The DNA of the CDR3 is TGTGCCAGCAGTCTCGGACTAGCGAGCGATACGCAGTATTTT. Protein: CASSLGLASDTQYF.

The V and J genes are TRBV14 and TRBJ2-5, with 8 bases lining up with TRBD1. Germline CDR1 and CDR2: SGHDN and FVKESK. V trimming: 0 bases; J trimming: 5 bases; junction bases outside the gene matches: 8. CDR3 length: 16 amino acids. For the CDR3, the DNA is TGTGCCAGCAGCCAAGAAAGACAGGGGCGTTGGGAGACCCAGTACTTC. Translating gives CASSQERQGRWETQYF. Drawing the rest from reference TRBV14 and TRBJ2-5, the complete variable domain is EAGVTQFPSHSVIEKGQTVTLRCDPISGHDNLYWYRRVMGKEIKFLLHFVKESKQDESGMPNNRFLAERTGGTYSTLKVQPAELEDSGVYFCASSQERQGRWETQYFGPGTRLLVL.

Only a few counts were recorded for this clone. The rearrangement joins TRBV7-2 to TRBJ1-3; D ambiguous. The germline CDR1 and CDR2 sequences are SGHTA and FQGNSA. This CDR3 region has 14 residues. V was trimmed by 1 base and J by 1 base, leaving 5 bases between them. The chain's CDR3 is CASSLGPSGNTIYF. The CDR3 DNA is TGTGCCAGCAGCTTAGGTCCTTCTGGAAACACCATATATTTT.

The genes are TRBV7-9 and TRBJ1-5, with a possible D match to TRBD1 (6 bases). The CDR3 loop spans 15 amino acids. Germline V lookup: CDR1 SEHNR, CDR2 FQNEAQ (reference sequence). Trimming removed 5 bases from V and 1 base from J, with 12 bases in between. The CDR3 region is CASSMTGSSNQPQHF. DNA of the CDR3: TGTGCCAGCAGCATGACAGGCTCGAGCAATCAGCCCCAGCATTTT.

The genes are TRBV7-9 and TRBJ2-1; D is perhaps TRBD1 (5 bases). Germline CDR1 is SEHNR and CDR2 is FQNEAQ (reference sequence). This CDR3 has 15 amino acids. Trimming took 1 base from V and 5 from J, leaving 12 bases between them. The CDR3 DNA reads TGTGCCAGCAGCTTAGGTCGAAGGACACACAATGAGCAGTTCTTC. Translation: CASSLGRRTHNEQFF.

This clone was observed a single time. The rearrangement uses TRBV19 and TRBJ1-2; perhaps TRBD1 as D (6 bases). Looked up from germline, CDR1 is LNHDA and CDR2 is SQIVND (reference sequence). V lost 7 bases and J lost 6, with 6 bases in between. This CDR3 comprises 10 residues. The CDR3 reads CASKGDGYTF. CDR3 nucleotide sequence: TGTGCCAGTAAGGGGGATGGCTACACCTTC.

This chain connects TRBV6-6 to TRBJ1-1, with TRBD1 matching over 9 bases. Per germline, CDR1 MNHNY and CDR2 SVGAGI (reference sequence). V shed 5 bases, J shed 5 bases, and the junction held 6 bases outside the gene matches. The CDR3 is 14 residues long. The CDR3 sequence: CASSGTGRETEAFF. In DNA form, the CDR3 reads TGTGCCAGCAGTGGGACAGGGAGAGAGACTGAAGCTTTCTTT.

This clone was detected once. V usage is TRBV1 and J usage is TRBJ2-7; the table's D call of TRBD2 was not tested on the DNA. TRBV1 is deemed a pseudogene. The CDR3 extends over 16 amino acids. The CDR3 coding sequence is TGCACCAGCAGCCAAGATCTTTTGCGGGTCTCCTACGAGCAGTACTTC. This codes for CTSSQDLLRVSYEQYF.

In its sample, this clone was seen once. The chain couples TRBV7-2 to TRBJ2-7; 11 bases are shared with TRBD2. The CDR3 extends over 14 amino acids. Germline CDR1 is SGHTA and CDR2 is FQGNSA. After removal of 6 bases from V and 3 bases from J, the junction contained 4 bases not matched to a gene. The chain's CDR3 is CASSFTSGSYEQYF. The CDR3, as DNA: TGTGCCAGCAGTTTTACTAGCGGGAGCTACGAGCAGTACTTC. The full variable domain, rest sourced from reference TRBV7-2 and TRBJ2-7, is GAGVSQSPSNKVTEKGKDVELRCDPISGHTALYWYRQSLGQGLEFLIYFQGNSAPDKSGLPSDRFSAERTGGSVSTLTIQRTQQEDSAVYLCASSFTSGSYEQYFGPGTRLTVT.

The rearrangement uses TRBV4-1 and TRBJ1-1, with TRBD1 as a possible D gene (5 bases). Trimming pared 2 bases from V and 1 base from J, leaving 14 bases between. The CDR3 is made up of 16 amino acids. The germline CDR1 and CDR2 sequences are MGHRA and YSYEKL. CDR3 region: CASSQPLKTGNTEAFF. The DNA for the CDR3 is TGCGCCAGCAGCCAACCTCTAAAAACAGGGAACACTGAAGCTTTCTTT.

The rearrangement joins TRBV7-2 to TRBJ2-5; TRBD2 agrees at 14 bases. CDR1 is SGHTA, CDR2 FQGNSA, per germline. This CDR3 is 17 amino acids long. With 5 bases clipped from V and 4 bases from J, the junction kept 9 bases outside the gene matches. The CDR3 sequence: CASSPRLAGGEIETQYF. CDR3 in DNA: TGTGCCAGCAGCCCCCGACTAGCGGGAGGGGAGATAGAGACCCAGTACTTC. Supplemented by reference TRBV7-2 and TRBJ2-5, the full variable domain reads GAGVSQSPSNKVTEKGKDVELRCDPISGHTALYWYRQSLGQGLEFLIYFQGNSAPDKSGLPSDRFSAERTGGSVSTLTIQRTQQEDSAVYLCASSPRLAGGEIETQYFGPGTRLLVL.

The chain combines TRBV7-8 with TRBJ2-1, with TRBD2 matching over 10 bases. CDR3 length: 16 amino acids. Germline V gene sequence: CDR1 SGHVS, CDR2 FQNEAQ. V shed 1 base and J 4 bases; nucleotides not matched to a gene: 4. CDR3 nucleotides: TGTGCCAGCAGCTTAGATAGCGGGAGGCATTACAATGAGCAGTTCTTC. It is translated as CASSLDSGRHYNEQFF.

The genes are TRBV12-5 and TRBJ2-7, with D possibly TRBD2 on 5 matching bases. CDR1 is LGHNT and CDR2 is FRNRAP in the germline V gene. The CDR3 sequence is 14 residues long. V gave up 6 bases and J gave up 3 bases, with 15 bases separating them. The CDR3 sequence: CASGLSGAFYEQYF. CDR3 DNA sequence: TGTGCTAGTGGCCTAAGCGGAGCTTTCTACGAGCAGTACTTC. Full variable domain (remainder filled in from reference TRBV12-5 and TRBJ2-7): DARVTQTPRHKVTEMGQEVTMRCQPILGHNTVFWYRQTMMQGLELLAYFRNRAPLDDSGMPKDRFSAEMPDATLATLKIQPSEPRDSAVYFCASGLSGAFYEQYFGPGTRLTVT.

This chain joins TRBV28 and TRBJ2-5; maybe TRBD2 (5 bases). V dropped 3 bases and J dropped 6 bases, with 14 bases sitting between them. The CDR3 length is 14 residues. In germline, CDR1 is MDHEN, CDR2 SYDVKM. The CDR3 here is CASSLVGSGKTQYF. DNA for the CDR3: TGTGCCAGCAGTTTGGTGGGGTCGGGGAAGACCCAGTACTTC.

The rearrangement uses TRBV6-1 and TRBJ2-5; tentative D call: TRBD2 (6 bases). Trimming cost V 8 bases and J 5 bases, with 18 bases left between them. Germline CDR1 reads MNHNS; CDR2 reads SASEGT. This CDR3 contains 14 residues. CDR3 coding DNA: TGTGCCAGCTTGGGGTGGGCAGGGAGGGAGACCCAGTACTTC. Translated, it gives CASLGWAGRETQYF.

CDR3 protein: CASSYSEVRHEQYF. The CDR3 coding sequence is TGTGCCAGCAGTTACTCCGAGGTGAGGCACGAGCAGTACTTC. The V gene is TRBV6-5, the J gene TRBJ2-7; D is undetermined. The CDR3 contains 14 residues. In germline, CDR1 is MNHEY, CDR2 SVGAGI. Trimming cost V 0 bases and J 5 bases, with 11 bases left between them.

CDR3 nucleotides: TGTGCCAGCAGTCTACTAGTGGCGGTAACAGATACGCAGTATTTT. This gives the protein CASSLLVAVTDTQYF. The rearrangement joins TRBV28 to TRBJ2-3; possible D gene TRBD2, 5 bases. This CDR3 has 15 amino acids. CDR1 and CDR2 (germline): MDHEN, SYDVKM. V was pared by 5 bases and J by 3 bases, with 15 bases between. The complete variable domain, with remaining parts taken from reference TRBV28 and TRBJ2-3, reads DVKVTQSSRYLVKRTGEKVFLECVQDMDHENMFWYRQDPGLGLRLIYFSYDVKMKEKGDIPEGYSVSREKKERFSLILESASTNQTSMYLCASSLLVAVTDTQYFGPGTRLTVL.

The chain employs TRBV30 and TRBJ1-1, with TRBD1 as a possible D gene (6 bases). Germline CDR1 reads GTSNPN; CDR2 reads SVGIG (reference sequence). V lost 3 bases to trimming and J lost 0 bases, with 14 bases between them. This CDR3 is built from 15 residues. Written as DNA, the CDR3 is TGTGCCTGGAGGATACAGGGTAAGGTGAACACTGAAGCTTTCTTT. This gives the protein CAWRIQGKVNTEAFF.

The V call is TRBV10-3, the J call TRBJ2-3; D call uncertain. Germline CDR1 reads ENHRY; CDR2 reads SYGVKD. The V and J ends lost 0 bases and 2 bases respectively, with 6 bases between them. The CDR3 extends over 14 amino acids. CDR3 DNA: TGTGCCATCAGTGAGTCGACTGCCACAGATACGCAGTATTTT. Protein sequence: CAISESTATDTQYF.

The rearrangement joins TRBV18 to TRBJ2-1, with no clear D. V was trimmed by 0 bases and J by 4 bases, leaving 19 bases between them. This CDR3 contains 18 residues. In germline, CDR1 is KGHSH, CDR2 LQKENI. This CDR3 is CASSPPFTSFSIYNEQFF. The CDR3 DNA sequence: TGTGCCAGCTCACCACCGTTCACTTCCTTCTCAATATACAATGAGCAGTTCTTC. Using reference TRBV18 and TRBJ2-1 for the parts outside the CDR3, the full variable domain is NAGVMQNPRHLVRRRGQEARLRCSPMKGHSHVYWYRQLPEEGLKFMVYLQKENIIDESGMPKERFSAEFPKEGPSILRIQQVVRGDSAAYFCASSPPFTSFSIYNEQFFGPGTRLTVL.

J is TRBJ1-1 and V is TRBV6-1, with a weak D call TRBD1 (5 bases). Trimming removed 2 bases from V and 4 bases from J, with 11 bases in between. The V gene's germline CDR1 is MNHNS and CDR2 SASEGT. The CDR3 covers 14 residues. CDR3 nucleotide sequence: TGTGCCAGCAGTGAATCGGGGGGGAGCACTGAAGCTTTCTTT. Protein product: CASSESGGSTEAFF.

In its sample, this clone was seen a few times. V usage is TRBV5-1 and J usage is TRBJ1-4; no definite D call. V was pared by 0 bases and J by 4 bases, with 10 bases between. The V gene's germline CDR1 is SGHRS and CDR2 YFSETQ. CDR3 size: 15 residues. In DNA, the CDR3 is TGCGCCAGCAGCTTGGGGTTGGCAAATAATGAAAAACTGTTTTTT. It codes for CASSLGLANNEKLFF.

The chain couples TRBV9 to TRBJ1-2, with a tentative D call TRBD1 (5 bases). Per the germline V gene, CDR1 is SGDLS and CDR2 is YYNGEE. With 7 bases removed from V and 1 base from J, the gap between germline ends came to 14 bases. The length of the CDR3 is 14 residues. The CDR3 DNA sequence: TGTGCCAGCGGAGCGGGGGAATTTAACTATGGCTACACCTTC. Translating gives CASGAGEFNYGYTF.

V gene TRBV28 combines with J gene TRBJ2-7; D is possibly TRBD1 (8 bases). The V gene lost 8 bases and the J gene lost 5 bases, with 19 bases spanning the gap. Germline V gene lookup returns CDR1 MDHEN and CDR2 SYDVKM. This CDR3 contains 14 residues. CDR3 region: CASRQTGEGHEQYF. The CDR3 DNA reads TGTGCCAGCCGACAGACAGGGGAGGGCCACGAGCAGTACTTC.

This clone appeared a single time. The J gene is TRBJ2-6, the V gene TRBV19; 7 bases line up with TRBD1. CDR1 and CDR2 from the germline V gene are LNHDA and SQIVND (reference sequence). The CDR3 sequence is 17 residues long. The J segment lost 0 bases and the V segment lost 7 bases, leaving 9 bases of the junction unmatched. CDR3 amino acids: CASTLGQLFSGANVLTF. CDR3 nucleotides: TGTGCCAGTACTCTGGGACAGCTCTTCTCTGGGGCCAACGTCCTGACTTTC.

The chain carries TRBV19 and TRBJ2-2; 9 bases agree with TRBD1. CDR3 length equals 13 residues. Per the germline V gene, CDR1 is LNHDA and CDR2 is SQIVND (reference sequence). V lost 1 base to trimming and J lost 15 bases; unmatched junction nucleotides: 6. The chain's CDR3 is CASSIAGTGRLFF. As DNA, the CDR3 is TGTGCCAGTAGTATAGCTGGGACAGGGAGGTTGTTTTTT.

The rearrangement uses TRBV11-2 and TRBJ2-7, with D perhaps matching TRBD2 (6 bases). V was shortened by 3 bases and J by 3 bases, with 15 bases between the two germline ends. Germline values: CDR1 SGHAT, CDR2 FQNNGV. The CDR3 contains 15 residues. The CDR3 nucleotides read TGTGCCAGCAGCTTTTTGGCTAGCGAAAGCTACGAGCAGTACTTC. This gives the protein CASSFLASESYEQYF. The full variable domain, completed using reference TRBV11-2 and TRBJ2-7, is EAGVAQSPRYKIIEKRQSVAFWCNPISGHATLYWYQQILGQGPKLLIQFQNNGVVDDSQLPKDRFSAERLKGVDSTLKIQPAKLEDSAVYLCASSFLASESYEQYFGPGTRLTVT.

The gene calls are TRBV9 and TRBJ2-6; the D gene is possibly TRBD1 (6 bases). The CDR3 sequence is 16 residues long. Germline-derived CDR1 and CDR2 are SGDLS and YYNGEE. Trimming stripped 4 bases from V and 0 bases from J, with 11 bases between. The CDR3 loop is CASSLSTGSGANVLTF. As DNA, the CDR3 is TGTGCCAGCAGCTTATCGACAGGCTCTGGGGCCAACGTCCTGACTTTC.